This entry lists 32 T cell receptor beta chains sequenced from one sample in a study of identical twins. TCRdb recomputed calls from the 5' RACE reads with MiXCR, one row per CDR3 protein. The data show 410,000 or so distinct CDR3 sequences, with about a fifth seen just once and around 12% held by the top ten. The sequenced material came from naive T cells sorted from blood. These receptors were collected from a man aged 45-65 years in good health.

This clonotype showed up just a few times. This CDR3 reads CASRGTASFYEQYF. As DNA, the CDR3 is TGTGCCAGCAGGGGGACAGCCTCCTTCTACGAGCAGTACTTC. The chain couples TRBV12-3 or TRBV12-4 to TRBJ2-7; 7 bases agree with TRBD1. The CDR3 consists of 14 residues. Unmatched junction bases numbered 8, after V lost 6 bases and J lost 3 bases.

This clonotype was counted between two and nine times. The chain carries TRBV19 and TRBJ2-7; D is possibly TRBD1 or TRBD2 (5 bases each). Germline assignment: CDR1 LNHDA and CDR2 SQIVND (reference sequence). Trimming cost V 4 bases and J 2 bases, with 18 bases left between them. This CDR3 has 16 amino acids. CDR3 bases: TGTGCCAGTAGTACCCAACGGGGCCAGACCCCCTACGAGCAGTACTTC. It encodes CASSTQRGQTPYEQYF.

This clonotype was seen a handful of times. CDR3 amino acids: CASSLERGSGNTIYF. DNA of the CDR3: TGCGCCAGCAGCTTGGAAAGGGGCTCTGGAAACACCATATATTTT. The chain joins TRBV5-1 to TRBJ1-3; tentatively, D is TRBD1 (5 bases). Trimming took 0 bases from V and 0 from J, leaving 7 bases between them. The length of the CDR3 is 15 residues. The germline gives CDR1 SGHRS, CDR2 YFSETQ.

Ten or more counts support this clonotype. This chain joins TRBV5-1 and TRBJ2-1; the D is unclear. Trimming removed 0 bases from V and 0 bases from J, with 7 bases in between. Germline V gene lookup returns CDR1 SGHRS and CDR2 YFSETQ. CDR3 length: 15 residues. CDR3 DNA: TGCGCCAGCAGCTTGGAAAGGAGCTCCTACAATGAGCAGTTCTTC. Amino acids: CASSLERSSYNEQFF.

In its sample, this clonotype was seen many times. The chain carries TRBV6-1 and TRBJ2-7; possible D gene TRBD2, 6 bases. V lost 5 bases to trimming and J lost 0 bases, with 11 bases between them. Germline V lookup: CDR1 MNHNS, CDR2 SASEGT. This CDR3 is 14 amino acids long. The CDR3 spells CASSQEGSSYEQYF. CDR3 in DNA: TGTGCCAGCAGTCAGGAGGGAAGCTCCTACGAGCAGTACTTC.

This chain links TRBV20-1 with TRBJ2-7, with TRBD2 matching over 11 bases. The ends lost 7 bases at V and 7 bases at J; junction bases unmatched: 18. The CDR3 is 16 amino acids. In germline, CDR1 is DFQATT, CDR2 SNEGSKA (reference sequence). CDR3 in amino acids: CSDLFGTSGFFMEQYF. The CDR3 bases are TGCAGTGATCTCTTTGGGACTAGCGGTTTTTTTATGGAGCAGTACTTC.

The chain has TRBV19 and TRBJ1-1, with a possible D match to TRBD1 (5 bases). Germline assignment: CDR1 LNHDA and CDR2 SQIVND (reference sequence). The CDR3 loop spans 16 amino acids. The germline V and J ends were trimmed by 3 bases and 0 bases, with 14 bases remaining between them. The CDR3 nucleotides read TGTGCCAGTAGTATCGGGGGGGGGATCATGAACACTGAAGCTTTCTTT. Translating it yields CASSIGGGIMNTEAFF.

This clonotype occurred a few times. The rearrangement joins TRBV12-3 or TRBV12-4 to TRBJ2-2, with D maybe TRBD1 (5 bases). V was trimmed by 1 base and J by 0 bases, leaving 9 bases between them. The CDR3 covers 16 residues. The CDR3: CASSLEGPPNTGELFF. The CDR3 DNA follows: TGTGCCAGCAGTTTAGAGGGGCCCCCGAACACCGGGGAGCTGTTTTTT.

The sample holds a few counts of this clonotype. V is TRBV19 and J is TRBJ2-5, with TRBD1 matching 7 bases. The length of the CDR3 is 13 residues. V lost 7 bases and J lost 1; bases outside the gene matches: 3. Germline V gene data show CDR1 as LNHDA and CDR2 as SQIVND (reference sequence). The CDR3 spells CASNRGPQETQYF. The CDR3 coding sequence is TGTGCCAGTAACAGGGGCCCCCAAGAGACCCAGTACTTC.

This clonotype appeared a few times. The chain joins TRBV3-1 to TRBJ1-2; the D gene is possibly TRBD1 (6 bases). V lost 1 base to trimming and J lost 3 bases, with 9 bases between them. This CDR3 has 14 residues. The germline CDR1 and CDR2 sequences are LGHDT and YNNKEL (reference sequence). The CDR3 sequence is CASSQGQVDYGYTF. In DNA, the CDR3 is TGTGCCAGCAGCCAAGGACAGGTGGACTATGGCTACACCTTC. Drawing the rest from reference TRBV3-1 and TRBJ1-2, the complete variable domain is DTAVSQTPKYLVTQMGNDKSIKCEQNLGHDTMYWYKQDSKKFLKIMFSYNNKELIINETVPNRFSPKSPDKAHLNLHINSLELGDSAVYFCASSQGQVDYGYTFGSGTRLTVV.

The V and J genes are TRBV29-1 and TRBJ2-3; a weak D match, TRBD1 (6 bases). Germline V CDR1 and CDR2: SQVTM, ANQGSEA. The CDR3 extends over 15 amino acids. V lost 0 bases to trimming and J lost 1 base, with 11 bases between them. The CDR3 protein is CSVEEGEGGTDTQYF. The CDR3 DNA sequence: TGCAGCGTTGAAGAGGGCGAGGGGGGCACAGATACGCAGTATTTT.

This clonotype was recorded many times. The chain employs TRBV7-6 and TRBJ2-7; D is possibly TRBD1 (6 bases). CDR1 is SGHVS, CDR2 FNYEAQ, per germline. CDR3 length: 15 amino acids. V was trimmed by 2 bases and J by 1 base, leaving 12 bases between them. CDR3 bases: TGTGCCAGCAGCTTAAGACCCGGACAGTCCTACGAGCAGTACTTC. Protein product: CASSLRPGQSYEQYF. Full variable domain (rest looked up from reference TRBV7-6 and TRBJ2-7): GAGVSQSPRYKVTKRGQDVALRCDPISGHVSLYWYRQALGQGPEFLTYFNYEAQQDKSGLPNDRFSAERPEGSISTLTIQRTEQRDSAMYRCASSLRPGQSYEQYFGPGTRLTVT.

This clonotype was detected ten times or more. This chain joins TRBV12-3 or TRBV12-4 and TRBJ2-4; D is possibly TRBD1 or TRBD2 (6 bases each). The CDR3 covers 14 residues. V gave up 8 bases and J gave up 3 bases, with 14 bases separating them. This CDR3 is CASGGLGGKNIQYF. In DNA form, the CDR3 reads TGTGCCAGCGGGGGGCTTGGAGGCAAAAACATTCAGTACTTC.

V gene TRBV5-5 combines with J gene TRBJ1-6, with TRBD1 matching over 9 bases. J gave up 8 bases and V 0 bases, and 6 bases lay outside the gene matches. CDR3 length equals 16 residues. Germline values: CDR1 SGHKS, CDR2 YYEKEE (reference sequence). This CDR3 is CASSLAAGQGYSPLHF. The CDR3 DNA is TGTGCCAGCAGCTTGGCCGCGGGACAGGGCTATTCACCCCTCCACTTT.

This clonotype appeared many times. The chain has TRBV5-6 and TRBJ2-2; 8 bases align to TRBD2. The V gene's germline CDR1 is SGHDT and CDR2 YYEEEE. V lost 2 bases to trimming and J lost 3 bases; unmatched junction nucleotides: 6. The CDR3 spans 16 residues. CDR3 amino acids: CASSLRSSGYTGELFF. CDR3 bases: TGTGCCAGCAGCTTAAGATCTAGCGGGTACACCGGGGAGCTGTTTTTT.

In this sample, this clonotype turned up once. The V call is TRBV2, the J call TRBJ2-2; D remains ambiguous. V lost 8 bases and J lost 5, with 21 bases in between. The germline gives CDR1 SNHLY, CDR2 FYNNEI. The CDR3 has 16 amino acids. CDR3 sequence (DNA): TGTGCCAGCGGCGGTAGGAACTCGCAGTATACCGGGGAGCTGTTTTTT. Encoded protein: CASGGRNSQYTGELFF.

In this sample, this clonotype turned up many times. The chain carries TRBV28 and TRBJ2-3; the match to TRBD2 covers 13 bases. The CDR3 runs 18 residues. Germline-derived CDR1 and CDR2 are MDHEN and SYDVKM. V dropped 4 bases and J dropped 2; count of bases not matched to a gene: 9. The CDR3 region has the DNA TGTGCCAGCAGTTCTTGGACTAGCGGGAGTAGACCCACAGATACGCAGTATTTT. Protein product: CASSSWTSGSRPTDTQYF. The full variable domain, rest sourced from reference TRBV28 and TRBJ2-3, is DVKVTQSSRYLVKRTGEKVFLECVQDMDHENMFWYRQDPGLGLRLIYFSYDVKMKEKGDIPEGYSVSREKKERFSLILESASTNQTSMYLCASSSWTSGSRPTDTQYFGPGTRLTVL.

The table lists this clonotype with a few counts. V gene TRBV6-2 or TRBV6-3 combines with J gene TRBJ2-1, with D maybe TRBD2 (6 bases). Germline V lookup: CDR1 MNHEY, CDR2 SVGEGT. With 8 bases removed from V and 5 bases from J, the gap between germline ends came to 19 bases. The CDR3 extends over 15 amino acids. This CDR3 is CASWEWGTENNEQFF. The CDR3 DNA reads as TGTGCCAGCTGGGAATGGGGGACTGAAAACAATGAGCAGTTCTTC.

This clonotype was detected ten times or more. The chain uses TRBV29-1 and TRBJ2-7; 8 bases agree with TRBD1. This CDR3 comprises 15 residues. V shed 0 bases and J 4 bases; nucleotides not matched to a gene: 8. Per germline, CDR1 SQVTM and CDR2 ANQGSEA. The CDR3 coding sequence is TGCAGCGTTGAAGAACTTGGACAGGGTGGGTACGAGCAGTACTTC. This sequence encodes CSVEELGQGGYEQYF.

This clonotype was seen more than once but under ten times. The chain recombines TRBV5-6 with TRBJ2-2; TRBD1 agrees at 8 bases. Germline V gene lookup returns CDR1 SGHDT and CDR2 YYEEEE. The CDR3 is made up of 16 amino acids. Trimming removed 0 bases from V and 6 bases from J; junction bases left unmatched: 7. The CDR3 DNA follows: TGTGCCAGCAGCTTGGGGGACAGGTCTTTCGCCGGGGAGCTGTTTTTT. It encodes CASSLGDRSFAGELFF.

This chain joins TRBV6-1 and TRBJ2-3; D is tentatively TRBD1 or TRBD2 (5 bases each). V was cut by 6 bases and J by 1 base, with 17 bases left in between. This CDR3 has 16 amino acids. Germline CDR1 MNHNS, CDR2 SASEGT. The CDR3: CASSRLDRGRTDTQYF. Written as DNA, the CDR3 is TGTGCCAGCAGCCGCTTGGACCGGGGCCGCACAGATACGCAGTATTTT.

V usage is TRBV6-5 and J usage is TRBJ2-5; D is undetermined. Germline CDR1 MNHEY, CDR2 SVGAGI. V lost 0 bases and J lost 4, with 12 bases in between. There are 15 residues in the CDR3. The CDR3 here is CASSYSHRGTETQYF. The CDR3 DNA reads as TGTGCCAGCAGTTACTCTCACCGAGGCACAGAGACCCAGTACTTC.

The rearrangement links TRBV28 to TRBJ2-7; D is perhaps TRBD1 or TRBD2 (7 bases each). The CDR3 extends over 14 amino acids. Deletions cut 1 base from V and 7 bases from J, with 14 bases between. Per the germline V gene, CDR1 is MDHEN and CDR2 is SYDVKM. Here the CDR3 DNA reads TGTGCCAGCAGTTTATTCACAGGGGAGGGTGAGCAGTACTTC. The encoded protein is CASSLFTGEGEQYF.

This clonotype occurred many times. The chain has TRBV20-1 and TRBJ2-7; possible D gene TRBD2, 5 bases. This CDR3 comprises 14 residues. The V gene's germline CDR1 is DFQATT and CDR2 SNEGSKA (reference sequence). Deletions cut 0 bases from V and 2 bases from J, with 11 bases between. The DNA of the CDR3 is TGCAGTGCTAGAGATGGCAGCGGCCCCTACGAGCAGTACTTC. Its protein product is CSARDGSGPYEQYF.

This clonotype was found a few times. The J gene is TRBJ2-6, the V gene TRBV29-1; TRBD2 is a possible D gene (7 bases). This CDR3 is 16 amino acids long. Germline V gene data show CDR1 as SQVTM and CDR2 as ANQGSEA. Trimming pared 2 bases from V and 4 bases from J, leaving 15 bases between. The CDR3 sequence is CSVEFRGAQGANVLTF. The DNA of the CDR3 is TGCAGCGTTGAATTTCGGGGGGCCCAGGGGGCCAACGTCCTGACTTTC.

This clonotype was counted ten times or more. The rearrangement links TRBV15 to TRBJ2-1; the D is unclear. Trimming cost V 0 bases and J 3 bases, with 12 bases left between them. The CDR3 length is 16 residues. Germline assignment: CDR1 LNHNV and CDR2 YYDKDF (reference sequence). The DNA of the CDR3 is TGTGCCACCAGCAGAGATCGGGCGTCAGGCTACAATGAGCAGTTCTTC. Protein: CATSRDRASGYNEQFF.

The V call is TRBV7-2, the J call TRBJ1-5, with 7 bases that match TRBD1. The CDR3 loop spans 16 amino acids. Looked up from germline, CDR1 is SGHTA and CDR2 is FQGNSA. Unmatched junction bases numbered 12, after V lost 5 bases and J lost 5 bases. CDR3 sequence (DNA): TGTGCCAGCAGCAAATTGCAGGGGGTTTGGCATCAGCCCCAGCATTTT. Amino acids: CASSKLQGVWHQPQHF.

This clonotype appeared many times. The chain employs TRBV7-8 and TRBJ2-7; 11 nucleotides line up with TRBD2. The germline CDR1 and CDR2 sequences are SGHVS and FQNEAQ. With 5 bases clipped from V and 4 bases from J, the junction kept 4 bases outside the gene matches. CDR3 size: 14 residues. CDR3 nucleotide sequence: TGTGCCAGCAGCATGGGACTAGCGGCATACGAGCAGTACTTC. Translating it yields CASSMGLAAYEQYF. The full variable domain, rest sourced from reference TRBV7-8 and TRBJ2-7, is GAGVSQSPRYKVAKRGQDVALRCDPISGHVSLFWYQQALGQGPEFLTYFQNEAQLDKSGLPSDRFFAERPEGSVSTLKIQRTQQEDSAVYLCASSMGLAAYEQYFGPGTRLTVT.

The sample holds a few counts of this clonotype. This chain connects TRBV10-2 to TRBJ2-2; perhaps D is TRBD1 or TRBD2 (6 bases each). CDR1 and CDR2 from the germline V gene are WSHSY and SAAADI. The V gene lost 7 bases and the J gene lost 0 bases, with 12 bases spanning the gap. This CDR3 has 15 amino acids. For the CDR3, the DNA is TGCGCCAGCAACCCGGGGGCCGCGAACACCGGGGAGCTGTTTTTT. As protein: CASNPGAANTGELFF.

The V gene is TRBV10-3, the J gene TRBJ2-2; possibly TRBD2 for D (7 bases). Germline V lookup: CDR1 ENHRY, CDR2 SYGVKD. Deletions cut 2 bases from V and 5 bases from J, with 15 bases between. The CDR3 is 16 amino acids. CDR3 region: CAISETPGEGTGELFF. The CDR3 nucleotides read TGTGCCATCAGTGAGACCCCAGGGGAGGGGACCGGGGAGCTGTTTTTT.

As DNA, the CDR3 is TGCGCCAGCAGCTCGGGCCCCCGGGACTTCGTAAACAATGAGCAGTTCTTC. Encoded protein: CASSSGPRDFVNNEQFF. The J gene is TRBJ2-1, the V gene TRBV5-1; possible D gene TRBD2, 6 bases. The CDR3 has 17 residues. Germline V CDR1 and CDR2: SGHRS, YFSETQ. Trimming stripped 3 bases from V and 5 bases from J, with 21 bases between.

In its sample, this clonotype was seen many times. The V and J genes are TRBV5-1 and TRBJ2-1, with D tentatively TRBD1 or TRBD2 (7 bases each). V lost 3 bases and J 2 bases, leaving 21 bases between the germline ends. The CDR3 covers 18 residues. Per the germline V gene, CDR1 is SGHRS and CDR2 is YFSETQ. CDR3 sequence: CASSYPSSGQGAYNEQFF. The DNA for the CDR3 is TGCGCCAGCAGCTACCCTTCTAGCGGTCAGGGGGCCTACAATGAGCAGTTCTTC.